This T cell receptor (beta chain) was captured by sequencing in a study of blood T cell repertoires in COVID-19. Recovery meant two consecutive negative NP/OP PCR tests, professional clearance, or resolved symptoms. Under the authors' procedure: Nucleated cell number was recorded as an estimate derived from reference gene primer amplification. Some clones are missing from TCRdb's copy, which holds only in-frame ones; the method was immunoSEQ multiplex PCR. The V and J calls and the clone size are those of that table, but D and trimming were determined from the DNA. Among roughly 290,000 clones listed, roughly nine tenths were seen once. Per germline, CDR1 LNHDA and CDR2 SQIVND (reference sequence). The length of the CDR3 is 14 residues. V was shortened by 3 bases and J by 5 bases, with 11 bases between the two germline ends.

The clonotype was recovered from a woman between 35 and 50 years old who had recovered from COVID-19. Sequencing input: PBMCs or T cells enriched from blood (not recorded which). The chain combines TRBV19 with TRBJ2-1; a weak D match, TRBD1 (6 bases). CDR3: CASSIRGTNNEQFF. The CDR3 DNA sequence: TGTGCCAGTAGTATTAGGGGGACAAACAATGAGCAGTTCTTC.